This passage covers 4 T cell receptor beta chains from one sample sequenced in a study of radiotherapy plus CTLA-4 blockade in lung cancer. The method was immunoSEQ multiplex PCR; TCRdb's version includes in-frame clones alone and lacks a portion of them. The table lists 40,000 to 45,000 clones, roughly 70% of them singletons. Specimen: peripheral blood, collected from a patient treated with radiotherapy plus ipilimumab. These receptors came from a human donor with non-small cell lung cancer who had stable disease on radiotherapy plus ipilimumab.

The chain employs TRBV7-2 and TRBJ2-5, with D possibly TRBD2 on 5 matching bases. The germline V and J ends were trimmed by 5 bases and 4 bases, with 14 bases remaining between them. The germline V gene has CDR1 SGHTA and CDR2 FQGNSA. There are 14 residues in the CDR3. The CDR3 nucleotides are TGTGCCAGCAGCCAACAACCTAGCCGAGAGACCCAGTACTTC. Translating gives CASSQQPSRETQYF.

In its sample, this clone was seen once. The V and J genes are TRBV11-3 and TRBJ1-1; maybe TRBD1 (6 bases). Trimming removed 8 bases from V and 1 base from J, with 14 bases in between. CDR1 and CDR2 (germline): SGHNT, YENEEA. The CDR3 has 14 residues. The CDR3 loop reads CASGRRDKNTEAFF. The CDR3, as DNA: TGTGCCAGCGGTAGACGGGACAAGAACACTGAAGCTTTCTTT. The whole variable domain, remainder taken from reference TRBV11-3 and TRBJ1-1, is EAGVVQSPRYKIIEKKQPVAFWCNPISGHNTLYWYLQNLGQGPELLIRYENEEAVDDSQLPKDRFSAERLKGVDSTLKIQPAELGDSAVYLCASGRRDKNTEAFFGQGTRLTVV.

V usage is TRBV7-9 and J usage is TRBJ1-1; 12 positions agree with TRBD1. The germline V gene has CDR1 SEHNR and CDR2 FQNEAQ (reference sequence). The CDR3 sequence is 14 residues long. The ends lost 5 bases at V and 8 bases at J; junction bases unmatched: 6. CDR3 protein: CASSKGQGAREAFF. For the CDR3, the DNA is TGTGCCAGCAGCAAGGGACAGGGGGCGCGGGAAGCTTTCTTT.

This chain joins TRBV30 and TRBJ2-2; TRBD1 matches 10 bases. Germline CDR1 and CDR2: GTSNPN and SVGIG (reference sequence). The CDR3 has 13 amino acids. The junction had 4 bases not matched to a gene; V was cut back by 7 bases and J by 5 bases. The chain's CDR3 is CAYGQGVTGELFF. The CDR3 DNA reads TGTGCCTACGGACAGGGGGTAACCGGGGAGCTGTTTTTT.